Following are 17 T cell receptor beta chains from one sample sequenced in a study of CXCR3-negative and CXCR3-positive naive CD8 T cells. The libraries of TRB cDNA were prepared using 5' RACE with UMI labels. TCRdb re-called the 5' RACE reads; every CDR3 protein appears as one record, without DNA. The repertoire table contains roughly 90,000 distinct CDR3 sequences. The sample taken for sequencing was naive CXCR3- CD8+ T cells from blood. The subset denotes: CD45RO-CCR7+CD27+CD95- naive CD8+ T cells lacking CXCR3 (TNR3-). Receptors were obtained from a human donor in good health. Some clones in this sample may be carry-over from other donors' samples.

This chain links TRBV20-1 with TRBJ2-7; the TCRdb call, TRBD1, lacks DNA for checking. Germline V CDR1 and CDR2: DFQATT, SNEGSKA (reference sequence). The CDR3 covers 15 residues. CDR3 sequence reads: CSARDVGEQPYEQYF.

The V gene is TRBV20-1, the J gene TRBJ2-1; lacking DNA, the TRBD2 call made by TCRdb goes unchecked. Germline CDR1 and CDR2: DFQATT and SNEGSKA (reference sequence). The CDR3 runs to 15 residues. CDR3 residues: CSAIAISGGINEQFF.

This chain connects TRBV4-1 to TRBJ2-3; checking the TCRdb D call of TRBD1 is not possible without DNA. CDR3 length: 17 amino acids. Germline assignment: CDR1 MGHRA and CDR2 YSYEKL. CDR3 in amino acids: CASSQPPGGDPTDTQYF.

The chain recombines TRBV4-1 with TRBJ2-7. CDR1 MGHRA and CDR2 YSYEKL come from the germline V gene. CDR3 length: 15 residues. CDR3 sequence: CASSHGASRAYEQYF.

The V and J genes are TRBV27 and TRBJ2-3; lacking DNA, the TRBD1 call made by TCRdb goes unchecked. This CDR3 is built from 17 residues. Germline V gene data show CDR1 as MNHEY and CDR2 as SMNVEV (reference sequence). The CDR3 loop reads CASSLSGPGVHTDTQYF.

The rearrangement joins TRBV7-9 to TRBJ1-1. Per the germline V gene, CDR1 is SEHNR and CDR2 is FQNEAQ (reference sequence). The CDR3 has 12 amino acids. The CDR3 loop is CASSPKNTEAFF.

The chain employs TRBV12-3 or TRBV12-4 and TRBJ1-2; checking the TCRdb D call of TRBD1 is not possible without DNA. The length of the CDR3 is 15 residues. The CDR3 loop is CASSFAQGASYGYTF.

V is TRBV28 and J is TRBJ1-1; there is no DNA to check the TCRdb D call of TRBD1. From germline, CDR1 is MDHEN and CDR2 SYDVKM. This CDR3 is built from 14 residues. This chain's CDR3 is CASSREGVYTEAFF.

The CDR3 reads CASRKPGSPQVNTEAFF. This sequence joins TRBV6-2 or TRBV6-3 and TRBJ1-1; TCRdb's D gene call, TRBD1, goes unchecked for lack of DNA. Germline CDR1 MNHEY, CDR2 SVGEGT. The CDR3 length is 17 residues.

This chain links TRBV3-1 with TRBJ2-1; TCRdb reports TRBD1, a call that lacks DNA to check it against. The CDR3 runs 18 residues. Germline CDR1 is LGHDT and CDR2 is YNNKEL (reference sequence). Here the CDR3 reads CASSQELAGTVGWDEQFF.

This chain joins TRBV29-1 and TRBJ2-3; TCRdb selects TRBD1, and the lack of DNA leaves this call unchecked. Germline V gives CDR1 SQVTM, CDR2 ANQGSEA. CDR3 length: 13 residues. The chain's CDR3 is CSVRTVGSDTQYF.

The genes are TRBV5-1 and TRBJ2-1. From germline, CDR1 is SGHRS and CDR2 YFSETQ. The CDR3 loop spans 13 amino acids. The CDR3 sequence: CASSLLAYNEQFF.

The gene calls are TRBV5-1 and TRBJ2-2. This CDR3 is 13 amino acids long. Germline CDR1 reads SGHRS; CDR2 reads YFSETQ. CDR3 loop: CASSLEHAGELFF.

This chain connects TRBV3-1 to TRBJ2-7; the D call from TCRdb, TRBD1, cannot be confirmed without DNA. The CDR3 is made up of 16 amino acids. Germline V gene sequence: CDR1 LGHDT, CDR2 YNNKEL (reference sequence). CDR3 loop: CASSQDLPGASDEQYF.

The J gene is TRBJ2-5, the V gene TRBV25-1; TCRdb gives TRBD2 as the D gene, but with no DNA this cannot be confirmed. CDR1 is MGHDK and CDR2 is SYGVNS in the germline V gene. The CDR3 sequence is 15 residues long. CDR3 residues: CASRGRGGGWETQYF.

This chain uses TRBV7-9 with TRBJ2-3; TCRdb calls TRBD1, which cannot be checked without DNA. In germline, CDR1 is SEHNR, CDR2 FQNEAQ (reference sequence). The CDR3 consists of 17 residues. The CDR3: CASSLSGGAAPTDTQYF.

The chain uses TRBV6-2 or TRBV6-3 and TRBJ1-2; TCRdb lists TRBD1, though no DNA is available to test this call. The CDR3 extends over 14 amino acids. Germline CDR1 is MNHEY and CDR2 is SVGEGT. CDR3 sequence reads: CASSPGTDIYGYTF.